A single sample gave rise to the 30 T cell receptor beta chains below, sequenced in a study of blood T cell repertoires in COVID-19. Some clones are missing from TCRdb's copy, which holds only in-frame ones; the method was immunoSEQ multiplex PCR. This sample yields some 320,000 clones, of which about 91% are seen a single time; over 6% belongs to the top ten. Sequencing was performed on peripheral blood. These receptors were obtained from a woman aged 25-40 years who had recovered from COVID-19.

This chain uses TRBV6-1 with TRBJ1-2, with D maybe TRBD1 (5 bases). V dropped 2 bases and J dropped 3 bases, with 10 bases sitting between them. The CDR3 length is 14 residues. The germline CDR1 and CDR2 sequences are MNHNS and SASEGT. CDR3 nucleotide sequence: TGTGCCAGCAGTGAACAGGGTGTGTACTATGGCTACACCTTC. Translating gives CASSEQGVYYGYTF.

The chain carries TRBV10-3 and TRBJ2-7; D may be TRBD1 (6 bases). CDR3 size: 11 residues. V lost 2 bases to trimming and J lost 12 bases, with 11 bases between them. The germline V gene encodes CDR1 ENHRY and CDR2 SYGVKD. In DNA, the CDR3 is TGTGCCATCAGTGAGGACAGGAACGCGTACTTC. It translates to CAISEDRNAYF.

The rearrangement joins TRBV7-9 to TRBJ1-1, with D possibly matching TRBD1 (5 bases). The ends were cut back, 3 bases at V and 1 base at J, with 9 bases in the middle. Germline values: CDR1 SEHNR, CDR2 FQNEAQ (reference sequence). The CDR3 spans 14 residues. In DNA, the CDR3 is TGTGCCAGCAGCTTTGACACAGGGAACACTGAAGCTTTCTTT. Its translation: CASSFDTGNTEAFF.

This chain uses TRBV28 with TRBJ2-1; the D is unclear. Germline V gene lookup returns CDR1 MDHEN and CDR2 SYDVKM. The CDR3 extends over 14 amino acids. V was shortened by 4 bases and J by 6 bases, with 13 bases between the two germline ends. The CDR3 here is CASSSALVGNEQFF. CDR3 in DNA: TGTGCCAGCAGTTCCGCCCTAGTGGGCAATGAGCAGTTCTTC.

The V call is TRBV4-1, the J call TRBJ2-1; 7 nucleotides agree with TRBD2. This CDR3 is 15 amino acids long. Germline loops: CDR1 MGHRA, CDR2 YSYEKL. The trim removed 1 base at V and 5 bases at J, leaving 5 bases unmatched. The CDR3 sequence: CASSQVGGEDNEQFF. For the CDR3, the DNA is TGCGCCAGCAGCCAAGTTGGGGGGGAAGACAATGAGCAGTTCTTC.

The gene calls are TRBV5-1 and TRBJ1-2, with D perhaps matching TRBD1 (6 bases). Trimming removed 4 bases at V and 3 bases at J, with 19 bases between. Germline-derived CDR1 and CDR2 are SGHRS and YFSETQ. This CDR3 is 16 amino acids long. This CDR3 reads CASSPHSSGEDYGYTF. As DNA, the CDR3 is TGCGCCAGCAGCCCACATTCTTCAGGGGAAGACTATGGCTACACCTTC.

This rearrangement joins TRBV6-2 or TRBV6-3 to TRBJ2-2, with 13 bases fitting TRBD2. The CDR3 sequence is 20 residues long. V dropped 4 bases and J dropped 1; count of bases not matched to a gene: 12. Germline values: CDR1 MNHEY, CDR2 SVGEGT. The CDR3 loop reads CASSSKPRLAGGENTGELFF. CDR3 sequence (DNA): TGTGCCAGCAGTTCCAAGCCGAGACTAGCGGGGGGAGAGAACACCGGGGAGCTGTTTTTT.

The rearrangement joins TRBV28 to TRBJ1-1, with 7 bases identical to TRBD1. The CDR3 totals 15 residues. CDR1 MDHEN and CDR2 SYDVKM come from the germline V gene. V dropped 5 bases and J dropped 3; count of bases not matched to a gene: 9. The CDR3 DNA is TGTGCCAGCAGTAGTGCAACAGGGGTTTACACTGAAGCTTTCTTT. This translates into CASSSATGVYTEAFF.

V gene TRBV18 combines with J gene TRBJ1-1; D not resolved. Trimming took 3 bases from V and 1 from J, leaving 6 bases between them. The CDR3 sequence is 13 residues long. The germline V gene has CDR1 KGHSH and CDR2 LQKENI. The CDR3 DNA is TGTGCCAGCTCACCCCGCAGGAACACTGAAGCTTTCTTT. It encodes CASSPRRNTEAFF.

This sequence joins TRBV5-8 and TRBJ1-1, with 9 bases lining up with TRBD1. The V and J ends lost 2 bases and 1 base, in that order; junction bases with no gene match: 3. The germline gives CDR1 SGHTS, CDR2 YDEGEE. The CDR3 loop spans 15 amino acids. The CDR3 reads CASSFTGGANTEAFF. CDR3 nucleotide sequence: TGTGCCAGCAGCTTTACAGGGGGCGCGAACACTGAAGCTTTCTTT.

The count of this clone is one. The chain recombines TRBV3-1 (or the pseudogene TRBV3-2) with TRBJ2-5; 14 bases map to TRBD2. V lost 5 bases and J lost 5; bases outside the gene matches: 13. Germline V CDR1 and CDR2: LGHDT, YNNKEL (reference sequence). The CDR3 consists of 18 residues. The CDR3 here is CASSGRTSGGPVGETQYF. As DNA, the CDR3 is TGTGCCAGCAGCGGACGGACTAGCGGGGGGCCTGTAGGCGAGACCCAGTACTTC.

In nucleotides, the CDR3 is TGTGCCAGCAGCCAATCGTGGACGGGATATGGCTACACCTTC. Protein sequence: CASSQSWTGYGYTF. This chain connects TRBV16 to TRBJ1-2, with unresolved D. Trimming left V 0 bases short and J 5 bases short, with 10 bases between. Looked up from germline, CDR1 is KGHSY and CDR2 is FQNENV. The CDR3 totals 14 residues.

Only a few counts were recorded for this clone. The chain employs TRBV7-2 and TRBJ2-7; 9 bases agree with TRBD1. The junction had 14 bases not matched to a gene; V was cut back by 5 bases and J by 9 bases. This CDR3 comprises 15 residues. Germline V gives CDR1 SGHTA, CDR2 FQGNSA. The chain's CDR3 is CASSRAGTGSSRQYF. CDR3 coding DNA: TGTGCCAGCAGCCGCGCAGGGACAGGGAGTTCTCGGCAGTACTTC.

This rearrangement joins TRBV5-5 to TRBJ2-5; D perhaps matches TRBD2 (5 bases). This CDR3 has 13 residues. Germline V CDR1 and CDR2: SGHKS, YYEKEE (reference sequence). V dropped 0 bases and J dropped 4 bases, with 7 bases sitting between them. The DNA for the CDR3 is TGTGCCAGCAGCTTGGAAGGGAGAGAGACCCAGTACTTC. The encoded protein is CASSLEGRETQYF. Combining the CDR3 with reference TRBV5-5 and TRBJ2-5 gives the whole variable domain DAGVTQSPTHLIKTRGQQVTLRCSPISGHKSVSWYQQVLGQGPQFIFQYYEKEERGRGNFPDRFSARQFPNYSSELNVNALLLGDSALYLCASSLEGRETQYFGPGTRLLVL.

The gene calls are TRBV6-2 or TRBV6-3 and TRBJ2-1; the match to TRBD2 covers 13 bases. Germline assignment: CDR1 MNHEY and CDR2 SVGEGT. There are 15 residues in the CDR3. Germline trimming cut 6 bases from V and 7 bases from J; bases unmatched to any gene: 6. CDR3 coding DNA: TGTGCCAGCAGCCCACTAGCGGGGGGGCATAATGAGCAGTTCTTC. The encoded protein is CASSPLAGGHNEQFF.

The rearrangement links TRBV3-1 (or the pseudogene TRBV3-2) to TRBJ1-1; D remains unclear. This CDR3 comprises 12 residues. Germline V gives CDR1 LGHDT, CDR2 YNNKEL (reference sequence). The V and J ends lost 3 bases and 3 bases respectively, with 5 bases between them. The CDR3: CASSHLYTEAFF. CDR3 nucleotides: TGTGCCAGCAGCCACCTTTACACTGAAGCTTTCTTT.

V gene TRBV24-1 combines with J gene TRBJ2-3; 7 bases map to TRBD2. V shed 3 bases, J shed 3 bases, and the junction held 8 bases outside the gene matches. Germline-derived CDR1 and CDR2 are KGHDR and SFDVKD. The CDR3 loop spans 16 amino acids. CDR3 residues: CATSDPPGGVTDTQYF. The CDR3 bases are TGTGCCACCAGTGATCCCCCTGGGGGGGTGACAGATACGCAGTATTTT.

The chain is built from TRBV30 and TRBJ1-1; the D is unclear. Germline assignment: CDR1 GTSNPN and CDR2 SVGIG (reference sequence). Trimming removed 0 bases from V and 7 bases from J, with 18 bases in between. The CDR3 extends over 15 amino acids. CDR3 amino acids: CAWSVRWQASSEAFF. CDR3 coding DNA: TGTGCCTGGAGTGTTAGGTGGCAGGCGTCAAGTGAAGCTTTCTTT.

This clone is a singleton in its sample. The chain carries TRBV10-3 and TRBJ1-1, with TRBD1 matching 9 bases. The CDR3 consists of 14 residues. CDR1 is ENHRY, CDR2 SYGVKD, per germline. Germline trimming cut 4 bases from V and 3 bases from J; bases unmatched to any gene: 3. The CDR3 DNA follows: TGTGCCATCAGTGTAGGGGACAGGGACACTGAAGCTTTCTTT. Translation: CAISVGDRDTEAFF.

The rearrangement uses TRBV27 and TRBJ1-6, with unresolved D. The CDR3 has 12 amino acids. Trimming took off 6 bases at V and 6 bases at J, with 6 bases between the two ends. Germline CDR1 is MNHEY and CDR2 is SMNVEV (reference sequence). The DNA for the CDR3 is TGTGCCAGCAGACTTATTAATTCACCCCTCCACTTT. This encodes CASRLINSPLHF.

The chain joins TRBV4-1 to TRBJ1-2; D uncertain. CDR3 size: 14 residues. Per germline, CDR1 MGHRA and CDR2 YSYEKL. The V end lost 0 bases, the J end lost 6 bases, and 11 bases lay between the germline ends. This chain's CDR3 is CASSQDPLTDGYTF. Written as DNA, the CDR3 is TGCGCCAGCAGCCAAGATCCTTTAACGGATGGCTACACCTTC.

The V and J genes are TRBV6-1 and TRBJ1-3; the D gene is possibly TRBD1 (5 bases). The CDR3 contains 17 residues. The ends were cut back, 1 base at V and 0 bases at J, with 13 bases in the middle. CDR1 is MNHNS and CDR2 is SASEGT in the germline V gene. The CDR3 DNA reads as TGTGCCAGCAGTGAAGTGGGGCACCTATACTCTGGAAACACCATATATTTT. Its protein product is CASSEVGHLYSGNTIYF.

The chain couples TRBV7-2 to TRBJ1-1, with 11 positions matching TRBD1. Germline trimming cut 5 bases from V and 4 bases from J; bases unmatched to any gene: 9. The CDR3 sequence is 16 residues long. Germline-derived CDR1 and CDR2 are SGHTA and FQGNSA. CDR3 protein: CASSEPGTGGTTEAFF. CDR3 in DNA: TGTGCCAGCAGCGAACCCGGGACAGGGGGTACCACTGAAGCTTTCTTT.

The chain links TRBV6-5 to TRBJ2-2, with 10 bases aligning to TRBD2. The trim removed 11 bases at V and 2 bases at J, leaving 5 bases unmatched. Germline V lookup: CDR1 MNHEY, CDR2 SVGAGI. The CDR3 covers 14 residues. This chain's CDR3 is CAGRTSGNTGELFF. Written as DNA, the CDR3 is TGTGCCGGACGGACTAGCGGAAACACCGGGGAGCTGTTTTTT.

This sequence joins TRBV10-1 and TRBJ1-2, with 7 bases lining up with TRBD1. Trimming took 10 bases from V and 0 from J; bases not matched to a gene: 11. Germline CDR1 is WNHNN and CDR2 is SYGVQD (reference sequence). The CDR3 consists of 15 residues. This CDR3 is CAITGRQGSNYGYTF. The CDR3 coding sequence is TGCGCCATCACAGGGAGACAGGGCTCTAACTATGGCTACACCTTC.

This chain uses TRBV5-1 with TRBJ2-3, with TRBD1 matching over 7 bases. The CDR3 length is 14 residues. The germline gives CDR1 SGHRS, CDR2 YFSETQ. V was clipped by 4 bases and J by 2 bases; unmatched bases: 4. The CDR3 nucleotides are TGCGCCAGCAGCAGGGGACAGTTCACAGATACGCAGTATTTT. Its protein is CASSRGQFTDTQYF.

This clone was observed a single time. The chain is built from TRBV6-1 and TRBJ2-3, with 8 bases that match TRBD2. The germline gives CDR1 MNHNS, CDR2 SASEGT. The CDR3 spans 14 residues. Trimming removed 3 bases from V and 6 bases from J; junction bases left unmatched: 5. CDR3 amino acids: CASSERGAPDTQYF. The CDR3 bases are TGTGCCAGCAGTGAGCGGGGGGCTCCGGATACGCAGTATTTT.

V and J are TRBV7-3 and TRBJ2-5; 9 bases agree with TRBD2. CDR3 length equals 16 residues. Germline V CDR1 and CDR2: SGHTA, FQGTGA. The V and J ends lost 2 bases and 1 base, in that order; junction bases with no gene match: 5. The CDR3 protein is CASSLVASGAQETQYF. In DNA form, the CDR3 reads TGTGCCAGCAGCTTAGTGGCTAGCGGGGCCCAAGAGACCCAGTACTTC. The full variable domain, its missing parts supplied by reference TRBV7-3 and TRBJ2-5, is GAGVSQTPSNKVTEKGKYVELRCDPISGHTALYWYRQSLGQGPEFLIYFQGTGAADDSGLPNDRFFAVRPEGSVSTLKIQRTERGDSAVYLCASSLVASGAQETQYFGPGTRLLVL.

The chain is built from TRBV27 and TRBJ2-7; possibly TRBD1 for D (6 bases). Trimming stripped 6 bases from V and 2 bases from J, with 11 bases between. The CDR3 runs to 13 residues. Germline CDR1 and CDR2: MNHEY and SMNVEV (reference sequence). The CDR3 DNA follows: TGTGCCAGCAGCCGAGGACAGACCTACGAGCAGTACTTC. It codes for CASSRGQTYEQYF.

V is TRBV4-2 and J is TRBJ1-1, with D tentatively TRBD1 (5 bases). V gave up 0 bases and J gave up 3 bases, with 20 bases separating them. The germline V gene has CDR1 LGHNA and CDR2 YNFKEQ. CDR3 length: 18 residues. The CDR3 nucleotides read TGTGCCAGCAGCCAAGAAACCAGGGTAAGGTGGAGGGACACTGAAGCTTTCTTT. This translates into CASSQETRVRWRDTEAFF.